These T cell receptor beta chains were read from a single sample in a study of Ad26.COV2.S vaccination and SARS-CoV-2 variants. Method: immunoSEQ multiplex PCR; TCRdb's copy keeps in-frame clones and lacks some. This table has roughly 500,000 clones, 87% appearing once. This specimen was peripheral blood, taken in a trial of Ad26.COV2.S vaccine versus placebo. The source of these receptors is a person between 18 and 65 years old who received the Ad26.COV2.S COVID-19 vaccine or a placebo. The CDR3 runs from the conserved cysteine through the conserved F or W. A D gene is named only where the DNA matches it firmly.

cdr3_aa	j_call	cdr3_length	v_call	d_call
CASSLATNYGYTF	TRBJ1-2	13	TRBV11-2	-
CASSAPAYQPQHF	TRBJ1-5	13	TRBV28	-
CASSLVLTGLSSDTQYF	TRBJ2-3	17	TRBV5-6	-
CASSLVGGSPTYEQYF	TRBJ2-7	16	TRBV7-2	-
CAYGRGTEAFF	TRBJ1-1	11	TRBV30	-
CASMTGLRANEKLFF	TRBJ1-4	15	TRBV28	TRBD1
CASSFNAGGWAEQYF	TRBJ2-7	15	TRBV28	TRBD2
CATVEAGQNIQYF	TRBJ2-4	13	TRBV6-6	-
CASSFVREVSGYTF	TRBJ1-2	14	TRBV28	-
CASSRGGAVNEQFF	TRBJ2-1	14	TRBV7-2	TRBD2
CASKSGGIVDTQYF	TRBJ2-3	14	TRBV19	-
CATAKLGNEQFF	TRBJ2-1	12	TRBV24-1	-
CASTPRVQAGDEQFF	TRBJ2-1	15	TRBV7-6	-
CASRMTFSYEQYF	TRBJ2-7	13	TRBV6-5	-
CASSLSSGDGTEAFF	TRBJ1-1	15	TRBV28	-
CASSSGPGLADTQYF	TRBJ2-3	15	TRBV7-9	-
CASSARTRSYNEQFF	TRBJ2-1	15	TRBV9	TRBD2
CASSYSRGGTYTEAFF	TRBJ1-1	16	TRBV6-5	-
CASRLLGRWGPGLGERIETQYF	TRBJ2-5	22	TRBV12-2	-
CSFRKQETQYF	TRBJ2-5	11	TRBV20-1	-
CASSSRTSGSFNEQFF	TRBJ2-1	16	TRBV19	TRBD2
CSASAWEGQFF	TRBJ2-1	11	TRBV20-1	TRBD2
CASSLARTGEEKLFF	TRBJ1-4	15	TRBV7-2	TRBD1
CASRGVGAGNTEAFF	TRBJ1-1	15	TRBV5-1	-
CASSLSIKGRLSPTYEQYF	TRBJ2-7	19	TRBV27	-
CASISGFGTGNEQYF	TRBJ2-7	15	TRBV27	TRBD1
CASSSGLAGRYF	TRBJ2-7	12	TRBV5-8	TRBD2
CASSLPIDNEQFF	TRBJ2-1	13	TRBV11-1	-
CASSRGRLTTDTQYF	TRBJ2-3	15	TRBV19	-
CASSTRLAGGNNEQFF	TRBJ2-1	16	TRBV5-8	TRBD2
CASSPRTGGEQYF	TRBJ2-7	13	TRBV3-1/TRBV3-2	TRBD1
CASSRTNTEAFF	TRBJ1-1	12	TRBV7-9	-
CATLPNLGGYTF	TRBJ1-2	12	TRBV28	-
CAIKPDSNYEQYF	TRBJ2-7	13	TRBV10-3	-
CASSPFTGTNAFF	TRBJ1-1	13	TRBV7-9	-
CASSRTAPRAGARGQPQHF	TRBJ1-5	19	TRBV16	-
CASSLGRGRYNEQFF	TRBJ2-1	15	TRBV7-2	-
CASSSGSQPQHF	TRBJ1-5	12	TRBV28	-
CASSSRSETQYF	TRBJ2-5	12	TRBV7-9	-
CASSQDLSRTDQFF	TRBJ2-1	14	TRBV3-1/TRBV3-2	-
CASSLKGGNQPQHF	TRBJ1-5	14	TRBV5-1	-
CASSVDRVGYNEQFF	TRBJ2-1	15	TRBV2	TRBD1
CATSERDEQYF	TRBJ2-7	11	TRBV24-1	-
CASSYEDLYEQYF	TRBJ2-7	13	TRBV6-6	-